These T cell receptor beta chains were read from a single sample in a study of T cell responses to AZD1222 COVID-19 vaccine. The repertoire was sequenced with immunoSEQ multiplex PCR; TCRdb's copy has only in-frame clones and lacks some. The repertoire holds 25,000 to 30,000 clones, with approximately 88% as singletons. The sequenced sample was peripheral blood, obtained on day 0 of AZD1222 vaccination. All receptors derive from an adult in good health. The CDR3 runs from the conserved cysteine through the conserved F or W. Each record gives: V gene, D gene, J gene, clone size, CDR3 protein, CDR3 DNA. A D gene is named only where the DNA matches it firmly. Some rows have no size entry. The others give once, few or many, or a class for an expanded clone.

V gene: TRBV28; D gene: .; J gene: TRBJ2-1; clone size: once; CDR3 protein: CASSLRGEQFF; CDR3 DNA: TGTGCCAGCAGTTTGCGGGGTGAGCAGTTCTTC
V gene: TRBV29-1; D gene: TRBD1; J gene: TRBJ2-1; clone size: once; CDR3 protein: CSAYRGSYNEQFF; CDR3 DNA: TGCAGCGCGTACAGGGGTTCCTACAATGAGCAGTTCTTC
V gene: TRBV4-3; D gene: .; J gene: TRBJ2-7; clone size: .; CDR3 protein: CASSQGSSAKQYF; CDR3 DNA: TGCGCCAGCAGCCAAGGTAGTAGCGCGAAGCAGTACTTC
V gene: TRBV4-1; D gene: .; J gene: TRBJ1-4; clone size: few; CDR3 protein: CASSQTGTTTTNEKLFF; CDR3 DNA: TGCGCCAGCAGCCAAACCGGGACCACTACCACTAATGAAAAACTGTTTTTT
V gene: TRBV6-5; D gene: TRBD2; J gene: TRBJ2-7; clone size: .; CDR3 protein: CASSLRDYFYEQYF; CDR3 DNA: TGTGCCAGCAGTCTCCGGGACTATTTCTACGAGCAGTACTTC
V gene: TRBV2; D gene: .; J gene: TRBJ1-5; clone size: .; CDR3 protein: CASRDSGAQPQHF; CDR3 DNA: TGTGCCAGCAGGGACTCAGGGGCTCAGCCCCAGCATTTT
V gene: TRBV15; D gene: .; J gene: TRBJ2-2; clone size: .; CDR3 protein: CATSRDQLASNTGELFF; CDR3 DNA: TGTGCCACCAGCAGAGATCAGCTAGCGTCGAACACCGGGGAGCTGTTTTTT
V gene: TRBV11-2; D gene: .; J gene: TRBJ1-3; clone size: once; CDR3 protein: CASTQSRGNTIYF; CDR3 DNA: TGTGCCAGCACTCAGTCGCGCGGAAACACCATATATTTT
V gene: TRBV6-1; D gene: TRBD1; J gene: TRBJ1-1; clone size: .; CDR3 protein: CASSDLLQGRAFF; CDR3 DNA: TGTGCCAGCAGTGACCTACTACAGGGGAGAGCTTTCTTT
V gene: TRBV6-1; D gene: .; J gene: TRBJ1-2; clone size: .; CDR3 protein: CASSEYGNLYGYTF; CDR3 DNA: TGTGCCAGCAGTGAATACGGCAATCTTTATGGCTACACCTTC
V gene: TRBV6-1; D gene: .; J gene: TRBJ1-6; clone size: .; CDR3 protein: CASSEARVNNSPLHF; CDR3 DNA: TGTGCCAGCAGTGAAGCGCGGGTAAATAATTCACCCCTCCACTTT
V gene: TRBV5-4; D gene: .; J gene: TRBJ2-1; clone size: once; CDR3 protein: CASSLARASLSSYNEQFF; CDR3 DNA: TGTGCCAGCAGCTTGGCCAGGGCTAGCCTGAGCTCCTACAATGAGCAGTTCTTC
V gene: TRBV6-5; D gene: TRBD1; J gene: TRBJ1-1; clone size: .; CDR3 protein: CASSRDRNTEAFF; CDR3 DNA: TGTGCCAGCAGCAGGGACAGGAACACTGAAGCTTTCTTT
V gene: TRBV5-1; D gene: TRBD2; J gene: TRBJ2-3; clone size: .; CDR3 protein: CASSVPSGGDTQYF; CDR3 DNA: TGCGCCAGCAGCGTGCCTAGCGGGGGGGATACGCAGTATTTT
V gene: TRBV7-2; D gene: .; J gene: TRBJ2-5; clone size: .; CDR3 protein: CASSFYSERETQYF; CDR3 DNA: TGTGCCAGCAGCTTCTATAGCGAGCGCGAGACCCAGTACTTC
V gene: TRBV6-6; D gene: .; J gene: TRBJ1-4; clone size: .; CDR3 protein: CASSYRGDEKLFF; CDR3 DNA: TGTGCCAGCAGTTACAGGGGAGATGAAAAACTGTTTTTT
V gene: TRBV5-1; D gene: TRBD1; J gene: TRBJ2-1; clone size: .; CDR3 protein: CASTRTGYDEQFF; CDR3 DNA: TGCGCCAGCACGAGGACAGGGTACGATGAGCAGTTCTTC
V gene: TRBV7-6; D gene: TRBD2; J gene: TRBJ2-1; clone size: .; CDR3 protein: CASSLAGGMGGNEQFF; CDR3 DNA: TGTGCCAGCAGCTTAGCGGGAGGGATGGGGGGCAATGAGCAGTTCTTC
V gene: TRBV19; D gene: .; J gene: TRBJ1-5; clone size: .; CDR3 protein: CASSISETQPQHF; CDR3 DNA: TGTGCCAGTAGTATTTCCGAAACTCAGCCCCAGCATTTT
V gene: TRBV9; D gene: .; J gene: TRBJ1-1; clone size: .; CDR3 protein: CASSARPMNTEAFF; CDR3 DNA: TGTGCCAGCAGCGCCAGACCGATGAACACTGAAGCTTTCTTT
V gene: TRBV4-1; D gene: .; J gene: TRBJ2-2; clone size: .; CDR3 protein: CASRRDSSTNTGELFF; CDR3 DNA: TGCGCCAGCAGGCGGGACTCTAGCACGAACACCGGGGAGCTGTTTTTT
V gene: TRBV19; D gene: .; J gene: TRBJ1-1; clone size: .; CDR3 protein: CASSPPPGSLRVTSEAFF; CDR3 DNA: TGTGCCAGTAGTCCTCCCCCAGGGTCCCTGCGAGTGACGAGTGAAGCTTTCTTT
V gene: TRBV21-1; D gene: .; J gene: TRBJ2-5; clone size: .; CDR3 protein: CASSLRGPQETQYF; CDR3 DNA: TGTGCCAGCAGCCTGCGGGGGCCCCAAGAGACCCAGTACTTC
V gene: TRBV3-1/TRBV3-2; D gene: .; J gene: TRBJ1-6; clone size: .; CDR3 protein: CASSQVPAGSPLHF; CDR3 DNA: TGTGCCAGCAGCCAAGTGCCGGCAGGATCACCCCTCCACTTT
V gene: TRBV5-4; D gene: .; J gene: TRBJ1-2; clone size: .; CDR3 protein: CASSPLGGGYTF; CDR3 DNA: TGTGCCAGCAGTCCCCTCGGTGGAGGCTACACCTTC
V gene: TRBV28; D gene: .; J gene: TRBJ1-1; clone size: .; CDR3 protein: CASSLSAWAGGAFF; CDR3 DNA: TGTGCCAGCAGTTTGAGTGCTTGGGCCGGGGGAGCTTTCTTT
V gene: TRBV7-8; D gene: .; J gene: TRBJ1-2; clone size: .; CDR3 protein: CASSLSRGLPHGYTF; CDR3 DNA: TGTGCCAGCAGCTTGTCCAGGGGCTTACCGCATGGCTACACCTTC
V gene: TRBV6-2/TRBV6-3; D gene: TRBD2; J gene: TRBJ2-7; clone size: .; CDR3 protein: CASSLVAGAPYEQYF; CDR3 DNA: TGTGCCAGCAGTTTAGTAGCGGGAGCCCCCTACGAGCAGTACTTC
V gene: TRBV10-1; D gene: TRBD1; J gene: TRBJ2-7; clone size: .; CDR3 protein: CASSFQGAYEQYF; CDR3 DNA: TGCGCCAGCAGTTTTCAGGGGGCGTACGAGCAGTACTTC
V gene: TRBV18; D gene: TRBD1; J gene: TRBJ1-3; clone size: .; CDR3 protein: CASSRIDRGSGNTIYF; CDR3 DNA: TGTGCCAGCTCACGGATCGACAGGGGCTCTGGAAACACCATATATTTT
V gene: TRBV14; D gene: .; J gene: TRBJ2-3; clone size: .; CDR3 protein: CASSQDPTLNTDTQYF; CDR3 DNA: TGTGCCAGCAGCCAAGATCCGACGTTGAACACAGATACGCAGTATTTT
V gene: TRBV28; D gene: .; J gene: TRBJ2-5; clone size: once; CDR3 protein: CASSLVETRETQYF; CDR3 DNA: TGTGCCAGCAGTTTAGTAGAGACGAGAGAGACCCAGTACTTC
V gene: TRBV15; D gene: .; J gene: TRBJ2-6; clone size: .; CDR3 protein: CATSHDSGANVLTF; CDR3 DNA: TGTGCCACCAGCCACGATTCTGGGGCCAACGTCCTGACTTTC
V gene: TRBV29-1; D gene: TRBD2; J gene: TRBJ2-3; clone size: .; CDR3 protein: CSAIAGGGGDTQYF; CDR3 DNA: TGCAGCGCAATAGCGGGAGGCGGGGGAGATACGCAGTATTTT
V gene: TRBV2; D gene: .; J gene: TRBJ2-7; clone size: .; CDR3 protein: CARGGTSLSFEQYF; CDR3 DNA: TGTGCCAGGGGGGGAACTAGCCTCTCTTTCGAGCAGTACTTC
V gene: TRBV6-5; D gene: .; J gene: TRBJ2-3; clone size: .; CDR3 protein: CASSYSLNTDTQYF; CDR3 DNA: TGTGCCAGCAGTTACTCACTGAACACAGATACGCAGTATTTT
V gene: TRBV19; D gene: .; J gene: TRBJ1-6; clone size: once; CDR3 protein: CASSSEGPPRSPLHF; CDR3 DNA: TGTGCCAGTAGTAGCGAAGGGCCCCCACGTTCACCCCTCCACTTT
V gene: TRBV25-1; D gene: .; J gene: TRBJ2-7; clone size: .; CDR3 protein: CASSAVGLQYF; CDR3 DNA: TGTGCCAGCAGTGCAGTGGGACTGCAGTACTTC
V gene: TRBV14; D gene: TRBD2; J gene: TRBJ2-1; clone size: .; CDR3 protein: CASNRGSRLGEQFF; CDR3 DNA: TGTGCCAGCAATCGCGGGAGTAGACTAGGTGAGCAGTTCTTC
V gene: TRBV15; D gene: TRBD1; J gene: TRBJ2-7; clone size: .; CDR3 protein: CATSSRTGGIDEQYF; CDR3 DNA: TGTGCCACCAGCAGCCGGACAGGGGGCATCGACGAGCAGTACTTC
V gene: TRBV6-1; D gene: .; J gene: TRBJ1-5; clone size: .; CDR3 protein: CASSHMWNQPQHF; CDR3 DNA: TGTGCCAGCAGTCATATGTGGAATCAGCCCCAGCATTTT
V gene: TRBV29-1; D gene: .; J gene: TRBJ2-7; clone size: .; CDR3 protein: CSVEEDLGYEQYF; CDR3 DNA: TGCAGCGTTGAAGAGGACCTTGGGTACGAGCAGTACTTC
V gene: TRBV10-1; D gene: .; J gene: TRBJ1-5; clone size: once; CDR3 protein: CASSGHGQSGTFAYSNQPQHF; CDR3 DNA: TGCGCCAGCAGTGGGCACGGACAGAGCGGCACCTTTGCCTATAGCAATCAGCCCCAGCATTTT
V gene: TRBV19; D gene: .; J gene: TRBJ2-5; clone size: .; CDR3 protein: CASWGGETQYF; CDR3 DNA: TGTGCCAGTTGGGGCGGCGAGACCCAGTACTTC
V gene: TRBV6-5; D gene: .; J gene: TRBJ1-4; clone size: .; CDR3 protein: CASSYSRPQNTKKLFF; CDR3 DNA: TGTGCCAGCAGTTACTCGCGGCCTCAGAACACGAAAAAACTGTTTTTT
V gene: TRBV7-3; D gene: .; J gene: TRBJ2-1; clone size: .; CDR3 protein: CASSLSSGSSYNEQFF; CDR3 DNA: TGTGCCAGCAGCTTAAGTTCAGGGAGCTCCTACAATGAGCAGTTCTTC
V gene: TRBV10-3; D gene: .; J gene: TRBJ1-1; clone size: .; CDR3 protein: CAIKGSPVAEAFF; CDR3 DNA: TGTGCCATCAAAGGCAGTCCCGTGGCTGAAGCTTTCTTT
V gene: TRBV5-1; D gene: TRBD2; J gene: TRBJ2-2; clone size: .; CDR3 protein: CASSSGLAGVYDTGELFF; CDR3 DNA: TGCGCCAGCAGCTCCGGACTAGCGGGAGTATATGACACCGGGGAGCTGTTTTTT
V gene: TRBV18; D gene: .; J gene: TRBJ2-7; clone size: .; CDR3 protein: CASSPWTGLEQYF; CDR3 DNA: TGTGCCAGCTCACCCTGGACTGGCCTCGAGCAGTACTTC
V gene: TRBV7-8; D gene: TRBD1; J gene: TRBJ2-5; clone size: .; CDR3 protein: CASSFRDSKETQYF; CDR3 DNA: TGTGCCAGCAGCTTTCGGGACAGCAAAGAGACCCAGTACTTC
V gene: TRBV7-9; D gene: .; J gene: TRBJ2-5; clone size: .; CDR3 protein: CASTPSGTQVYRTQETQYF; CDR3 DNA: TGTGCCAGCACCCCCTCCGGGACACAAGTCTACCGAACACAAGAGACCCAGTACTTC
V gene: TRBV19; D gene: .; J gene: TRBJ2-2; clone size: .; CDR3 protein: CASSTGSGELFF; CDR3 DNA: TGTGCCAGTAGTACAGGGTCCGGGGAGCTGTTTTTT
V gene: TRBV9; D gene: .; J gene: TRBJ2-5; clone size: once; CDR3 protein: CASSAGIGETQYF; CDR3 DNA: TGTGCCAGCAGCGCCGGAATCGGGGAGACCCAGTACTTC
V gene: TRBV10-3; D gene: .; J gene: TRBJ1-1; clone size: .; CDR3 protein: CAAHPTGMNTEAFF; CDR3 DNA: TGTGCCGCCCACCCAACTGGCATGAACACTGAAGCTTTCTTT
V gene: TRBV5-1; D gene: TRBD2; J gene: TRBJ2-3; clone size: .; CDR3 protein: CASREGTSGSTDTQYF; CDR3 DNA: TGCGCCAGCAGAGAAGGGACTAGCGGCAGCACAGATACGCAGTATTTT